Shown below are 3 T cell receptor beta chains from a single sample sequenced in a study of OX40 agonist ivuxolimab in advanced cancers. The table came from immunoSEQ multiplex PCR; TCRdb's copy has only in-frame clones and leaves some out. The sample holds about 72,000 clones, 85% to 90% seen once. The sample consisted of CD4+ or CD8+ T cells sorted from blood, taken in a trial of the OX40 agonist ivuxolimab. The receptors here all came from an adult with an advanced solid tumor such as melanoma, head and neck, liver or kidney cancer.

The rearrangement joins TRBV21-1 to TRBJ2-2. TRBV21-1 is labeled a pseudogene. This CDR3 spans 14 amino acids. CDR3 in DNA: TGTGCCAGCAGCACTTGGCGCGAACCCGGGGAGCTGTTTTTT. This encodes CASSTWREPGELFF.

This sequence joins TRBV14 and TRBJ1-5; TRBD1 agrees at 7 bases. The J segment lost 0 bases and the V segment lost 0 bases, leaving 5 bases of the junction unmatched. CDR3 size: 17 residues. Germline CDR1 reads SGHDN; CDR2 reads FVKESK. CDR3 protein: CASSQDSYRGSNQPQHF. The CDR3 nucleotides are TGTGCCAGCAGCCAAGATTCGTACAGGGGTAGCAATCAGCCCCAGCATTTT.

The chain joins TRBV7-8 to TRBJ2-1, with a possible D match to TRBD2 (5 bases). This CDR3 region has 13 residues. Trimming took 7 bases from V and 7 from J, leaving 14 bases between them. Looked up from germline, CDR1 is SGHVS and CDR2 is FQNEAQ. The DNA of the CDR3 is TGTGCCAGCACCCTTCCTACTAGAAATGAGCAGTTCTTC. Protein sequence: CASTLPTRNEQFF.